The T cell receptor beta chain under discussion was sequenced for a study of vaccination and CD4 T cells after COVID-19. An Oncomine TCR Beta short-read assay was used to sequence the DNA from cultured CD4+ T cells. Investigators isolated genomic DNA from cultured CD4+ T cells. TCRdb re-called the PCR reads with MiXCR, one entry per CDR3 protein. The sample includes approximately 23,000 distinct CDR3 sequences, about two fifths of them seen just once. The time point here: late sampling 161 to 241 days after vaccination in three convalescent patients. The treatment: roughly 11-day PBMC culture with coronavirus spike peptide pools or control peptides (ViraFEST assay). First, ViraFEST expanded antigen-specific T cells with peptide pools, and next it sequenced the TCRs. This clonotype was detected only once. Its antigen remains unknown. V was pared by 6 bases and J by 0 bases, with 13 bases between. The CDR3 spans 15 residues. Germline values: CDR1 WNHNN, CDR2 SYGVQD (reference sequence).

The input for sequencing was CD4+ T cells from blood, cultured in vitro, taken about 7 months after SARS-CoV-2 vaccination. The TCR originated in a human donor who had recovered from COVID-19. The chain is built from TRBV10-1 and TRBJ2-3; no reliable D call. The CDR3 nucleotides read TGCGCCAGCAGGAGATACTATAATAGCACAGATACGCAGTATTTT. Protein product: CASRRYYNSTDTQYF.